Shown below are 10 T cell receptor beta chains from a single sample sequenced in a study of T-cell memory formation after mild COVID-19. TCRdb re-called the 5' RACE reads through MiXCR, storing one row per CDR3 protein. The sample gives roughly 130,000 distinct CDR3 sequences, about 17% of which show up once; about 5% is in the top ten. Sequenced input: PBMCs or a T cell subset sorted from them (not recorded which). The receptors derive from a man aged 18 to 29 who had mild COVID-19 (a few samples of this study predate the infection). Cell type and time point are not known.

This chain connects TRBV2 to TRBJ2-2, with D possibly TRBD1 on 6 matching bases. The germline V gene encodes CDR1 SNHLY and CDR2 FYNNEI. This CDR3 comprises 14 residues. Deletions cut 7 bases from V and 1 base from J, with 10 bases between. The DNA for the CDR3 is TGTGCCAGCACCTTACAGGGGAACACCGGGGAGCTGTTTTTT. Protein sequence: CASTLQGNTGELFF.

The J gene is TRBJ2-3, the V gene TRBV7-9, with TRBD2 matching over 12 bases. With V trimmed by 1 base and J by 10 bases, 3 bases remained unmatched. CDR3 length: 14 residues. Germline V gives CDR1 SEHNR, CDR2 FQNEAQ (reference sequence). CDR3 amino acids: CASSLGLAGEAQYF. The CDR3 nucleotides read TGTGCCAGCAGCTTAGGACTAGCGGGGGAGGCGCAGTATTTT. The whole variable domain, filled in from reference TRBV7-9 and TRBJ2-3, reads DTGVSQNPRHKITKRGQNVTFRCDPISEHNRLYWYRQTLGQGPEFLTYFQNEAQLEKSRLLSDRFSAERPKGSFSTLEIQRTEQGDSAMYLCASSLGLAGEAQYFGPGTRLTVL.

CDR3 DNA sequence: TGTGCCAGCAGGGTACAGGGAACGGGTGGCTACACCTTC. Protein: CASRVQGTGGYTF. The chain recombines TRBV4-2 with TRBJ1-2, with D possibly matching TRBD1 (6 bases). Germline values: CDR1 LGHNA, CDR2 YNFKEQ. Between the trimmed V and J ends, which lost 6 bases and 7 bases, there was a span of 15 bases. The CDR3 has 13 residues.

This clonotype was seen only a few times. The chain employs TRBV4-1 and TRBJ1-3; no reliable D call. Germline V gene lookup returns CDR1 MGHRA and CDR2 YSYEKL. V lost 1 base and J lost 0, with 13 bases in between. CDR3 length equals 17 residues. The CDR3 nucleotides read TGCGCCAGCAGCCAAGGGAGGCAGGAGGGCTCTGGAAACACCATATATTTT. Translated: CASSQGRQEGSGNTIYF.

This chain connects TRBV24-1 to TRBJ1-1; D is uncertain. CDR3 length: 12 residues. The germline gives CDR1 KGHDR, CDR2 SFDVKD. V dropped 5 bases and J dropped 3 bases, with 6 bases sitting between them. This CDR3 reads CATSGSDTEAFF. The CDR3, as DNA: TGTGCCACCAGTGGGAGCGACACTGAAGCTTTCTTT.

J is TRBJ2-1 and V is TRBV20-1; 8 bases fit TRBD2. V gave up 3 bases and J gave up 0 bases; unmatched junction bases: 4. CDR3 size: 15 residues. In germline, CDR1 is DFQATT, CDR2 SNEGSKA (reference sequence). The CDR3 DNA follows: TGCAGTGCTAGTGCTCTAGCGGGCTCCTACAATGAGCAGTTCTTC. This encodes CSASALAGSYNEQFF.

This chain links TRBV5-1 with TRBJ2-3; 12 nucleotides match TRBD2. V was clipped by 4 bases and J by 3 bases; unmatched bases: 3. Looked up from germline, CDR1 is SGHRS and CDR2 is YFSETQ. The CDR3 is made up of 15 amino acids. This chain's CDR3 is CASSIGTSGTDTQYF. The CDR3 nucleotides read TGCGCCAGCAGCATCGGGACTAGCGGGACAGATACGCAGTATTTT. Based on the CDR3 plus reference TRBV5-1 and TRBJ2-3, the full variable domain is KAGVTQTPRYLIKTRGQQVTLSCSPISGHRSVSWYQQTPGQGLQFLFEYFSETQRNKGNFPGRFSGRQFSNSRSEMNVSTLELGDSALYLCASSIGTSGTDTQYFGPGTRLTVL.

This clonotype was observed a handful of times. The chain has TRBV2 and TRBJ2-1, with D possibly being TRBD2 (5 bases). CDR3 size: 15 residues. The germline gives CDR1 SNHLY, CDR2 FYNNEI. Trimming cost V 4 bases and J 2 bases, with 12 bases left between them. The CDR3 spells CASSGAVGAYNEQFF. CDR3 DNA: TGTGCCAGCAGTGGCGCCGTGGGAGCCTACAATGAGCAGTTCTTC.

There are a few counts of this clonotype. This chain connects TRBV6-2 or TRBV6-3 to TRBJ1-5; no clear D. V lost 6 bases, J lost 3 bases, and 9 bases lay in between. This CDR3 is built from 13 residues. The germline CDR1 and CDR2 sequences are MNHEY and SVGEGT. CDR3 residues: CASRGRFNQPQHF. The CDR3 DNA follows: TGTGCCAGCAGAGGCAGATTCAATCAGCCCCAGCATTTT.

The chain joins TRBV28 to TRBJ2-1; D could derive from TRBD1 or TRBD2 (6 bases each). Deletions cut 7 bases from V and 0 bases from J, with 13 bases between. CDR3 length: 15 amino acids. Looked up from germline, CDR1 is MDHEN and CDR2 is SYDVKM. CDR3 DNA: TGTGCCAGCACGTTAAGGGGGGCCTCCTACAATGAGCAGTTCTTC. As protein: CASTLRGASYNEQFF.